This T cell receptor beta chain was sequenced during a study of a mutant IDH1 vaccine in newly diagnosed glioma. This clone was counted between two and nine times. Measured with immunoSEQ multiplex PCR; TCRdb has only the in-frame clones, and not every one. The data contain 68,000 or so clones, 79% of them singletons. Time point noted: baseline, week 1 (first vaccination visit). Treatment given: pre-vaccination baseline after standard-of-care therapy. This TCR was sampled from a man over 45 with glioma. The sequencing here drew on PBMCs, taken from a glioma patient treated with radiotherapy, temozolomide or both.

CDR3 sequence: CASSLDQTLQYF. CDR3 bases: TGTGCCAGCAGCTTAGACCAGACTCTCCAGTACTTC. The genes are TRBV7-2 and TRBJ2-7, with unresolved D. The length of the CDR3 is 12 residues. Germline loops: CDR1 SGHTA, CDR2 FQGNSA. Trimming took off 1 base at V and 10 bases at J, with 11 bases between the two ends.